This T cell receptor (beta chain) was captured by sequencing in a study of OX40 agonist ivuxolimab in advanced cancers. Measured with immunoSEQ multiplex PCR; TCRdb has only the in-frame clones, and not every one. Of fewer than 85,000 clones listed, 91% are singletons. V gave up 5 bases and J gave up 1 base; unmatched junction bases: 4. The CDR3 spans 14 residues. The V gene's germline CDR1 is MDHEN and CDR2 SYDVKM. This TCR was sampled from an adult with an advanced solid tumor such as melanoma, head and neck, liver or kidney cancer. The V gene is TRBV28, the J gene TRBJ2-5; 7 nucleotides align to TRBD1. Here the sequenced sample was CD4+ or CD8+ T cells sorted from blood, taken in a trial of the OX40 agonist ivuxolimab. As DNA, the CDR3 is TGTGCCAGCAGTCCTGGGGACAGCCAAGAGACCCAGTACTTC. It codes for CASSPGDSQETQYF.